Listed below are T cell receptor beta chains from one sample, sequenced in a study of Tregs in tolerant kidney transplant recipients. Sequencing used immunoSEQ multiplex PCR; TCRdb keeps in-frame clones, though not all of them. The sample consists of 62,000 or so clones, more than 95% of them appearing once. Sequencing was performed on Tregs from blood, taken before the transplant. These receptors all come from a human donor who received a combined kidney and bone marrow transplant. Both conserved end residues are part of each CDR3. D genes are given only for firm matches. Size is omitted from some rows. Given values are once, few, many or a class for expanded clones.

>NA|TRBJ2-3|NA|TRBV7-2
TGTGCCAGCAGCTCTCAGACCCGCTTCGGGACGCAGTATTTT
CASSSQTRFGTQYF
>NA|TRBJ1-1|NA|TRBV11-3
TGTGCCAGCAGCTTAGATGGGGCAGGGAACACTGAAGCTTTCTTT
CASSLDGAGNTEAFF
>NA|TRBJ2-3|NA|TRBV5-1
TGCGCCAGCAGCTGGGGGGCAGATACGCAGTATTTT
CASSWGADTQYF
>NA|TRBJ2-7|NA|TRBV2
TGTGCCAGCTTAGGGAGCAGCTACGAGCAGTACTTC
CASLGSSYEQYF
>TRBD1|TRBJ1-2|NA|TRBV2
TGTGCCAGCCGGGGACAGGATAACTATGGCTACACCTTC
CASRGQDNYGYTF
>NA|TRBJ2-1|NA|TRBV20-1
TGCAGTGCTAGGGGGAGACTAGTTCCCTTCTTC
CSARGRLVPFF
>TRBD1|TRBJ1-1|NA|TRBV15
TGTGCCACCAGCAGCTGGACAGGGGGTCTCGCTTTCTTT
CATSSWTGGLAFF
>NA|TRBJ2-7|NA|TRBV6-4
TGTGCCAGCAGTGACTTGGGGCAGGGAAGCTCCTACGAGCAGTACTTC
CASSDLGQGSSYEQYF
>NA|TRBJ1-2|NA|TRBV5-1
TGCGCCAGCAGCCCGGGGGGTAGGGCCGGCTATGGCTACACCTTC
CASSPGGRAGYGYTF
>TRBD2|TRBJ2-1|NA|TRBV2
TGTGCCAGCAGTGAACGCGGGAGCTCCTACAATGAGCAGTTCTTC
CASSERGSSYNEQFF
>NA|TRBJ1-6|NA|TRBV27
TGTGCCAGCAGTTCTACACCGGACTGGGCCCTATTTTCACCCCTCCACTTT
CASSSTPDWALFSPLHF
>TRBD2|TRBJ2-1|NA|TRBV11-2
TGTGCCAGCAGCCGGCGCGCGGGAGGGTCCGATGAGCAGTTCTTC
CASSRRAGGSDEQFF
>TRBD2|TRBJ2-1|NA|TRBV7-3
TGTGCCAGCAGCTCGACTAGCCATGAGCAGTTCTTC
CASSSTSHEQFF
>TRBD2|TRBJ2-3|NA|TRBV9
TGTGCCAGCAGCGTAGGAGCGGGGTGGGCAGATACGCAGTATTTT
CASSVGAGWADTQYF
>NA|TRBJ2-7|NA|TRBV4-2
TGTGCCAGCAGCCAAGTCACAGCCTCCTACGAGCAGTACTTC
CASSQVTASYEQYF
>TRBD2|TRBJ2-2|once|TRBV4-2
TGTGCCAGCAGCCCTCCTTGGAGCGGGAGTACCAGGACCGGGGAGCTGTTTTTT
CASSPPWSGSTRTGELFF
>TRBD2|TRBJ2-1|NA|TRBV5-1
TGCGCCAGCAGCTTGTTGTCTAGCGGGGGGTCTGAGCAGTTCTTC
CASSLLSSGGSEQFF
>TRBD2|TRBJ2-1|NA|TRBV7-2
TGTGCCAGCAGGTTAATAGCGGGAGTGGATTACAATGAGCAGTTCTTC
CASRLIAGVDYNEQFF
>NA|TRBJ2-3|NA|TRBV5-1
TGCGCCAGCAGCTTGGCTCCTAGCACAGATACGCAGTATTTT
CASSLAPSTDTQYF
>TRBD2|TRBJ2-1|NA|TRBV27
TGTGCCAGCAGTCTACTAGCGGGAGGACACAATGAGCAGTTCTTC
CASSLLAGGHNEQFF
>NA|TRBJ2-1|NA|TRBV19
TGTGCCAGTAGCACAGGTTCCTACAATGAGCAGTTCTTC
CASSTGSYNEQFF
>NA|TRBJ2-2|once|TRBV4-3
TGCGCCAGCAGCCTAGGAGTCCCGGGACATTCCCGGAGGGAGCTGTTTTTT
CASSLGVPGHSRRELFF
>TRBD2|TRBJ2-5|NA|TRBV7-8
TGTGCCAGCAGATTAGCTATTGCTAGCGGACAAGAGACCCAGTACTTC
CASRLAIASGQETQYF